What follows are 11 T cell receptor beta chains derived from one specimen sequenced in a study of identical twins. Each CDR3 protein gets one entry after TCRdb re-called the 5' RACE reads with MiXCR. The data hold a few hundred thousand distinct CDR3 sequences, with about 12% observed a single time. The data also belong to a second study, concerning yellow fever vaccine responses in identical twins.

Material: memory (CD45RO+) T cells sorted from blood. These receptors all come from a woman between 18 and 29 years old in good health.

This clonotype was picked up many times. V usage is TRBV14 and J usage is TRBJ1-5; D gene uncertain. Trimming removed 0 bases at V and 5 bases at J, with 5 bases between. CDR3 length equals 13 residues. Per germline, CDR1 SGHDN and CDR2 FVKESK. CDR3 coding DNA: TGTGCCAGCAGCCAAGATGAGGATCAGCCCCAGCATTTT. Protein sequence: CASSQDEDQPQHF.

This sequence joins TRBV6-5 and TRBJ1-5, with 7 bases lining up with TRBD1. CDR1 MNHEY and CDR2 SVGAGI come from the germline V gene. V was pared by 3 bases and J by 1 base, with 6 bases of the junction left unmatched. CDR3 length equals 16 residues. The CDR3 protein is CASSYRQGESNQPQHF. CDR3 nucleotides: TGTGCCAGCAGTTATCGACAGGGTGAAAGCAATCAGCCCCAGCATTTT.

The genes are TRBV4-3 and TRBJ2-5, with D possibly TRBD1 on 6 matching bases. Per germline, CDR1 LGHNA and CDR2 YSLEER. The CDR3 has 17 residues. Trimming took off 1 base at V and 7 bases at J, with 22 bases between the two ends. The CDR3 sequence: CASSQAQTGTNTGTQYF. CDR3 DNA sequence: TGCGCCAGCAGCCAAGCCCAGACCGGGACAAACACGGGGACCCAGTACTTC.

The J gene is TRBJ1-1, the V gene TRBV11-1; D is ambiguous. The CDR3 sequence is 13 residues long. Germline values: CDR1 SGHAT, CDR2 FQDESV (reference sequence). The V and J ends lost 2 bases and 4 bases respectively, with 8 bases between them. DNA for the CDR3: TGTGCCAGCAGCTTAAAGGATAGCACTGAAGCTTTCTTT. Its protein is CASSLKDSTEAFF.

The table lists this clonotype with a few counts. The gene calls are TRBV7-2 and TRBJ2-2; possibly TRBD1 or TRBD2 for D (6 bases each). This CDR3 is 16 amino acids long. Trimming removed 5 bases at V and 8 bases at J, with 21 bases between. Germline CDR1 SGHTA, CDR2 FQGNSA. The CDR3 nucleotides are TGTGCCAGCAGCCCCCGCCCCCCGGGGGCAGGTGGGGAGCTGTTTTTT. It encodes CASSPRPPGAGGELFF. Supplemented by reference TRBV7-2 and TRBJ2-2, the full variable domain reads GAGVSQSPSNKVTEKGKDVELRCDPISGHTALYWYRQSLGQGLEFLIYFQGNSAPDKSGLPSDRFSAERTGGSVSTLTIQRTQQEDSAVYLCASSPRPPGAGGELFFGEGSRLTVL.

There are many counts of this clonotype. The chain uses TRBV2 and TRBJ2-1, with 7 bases fitting TRBD2. The CDR3 totals 15 residues. With 5 bases clipped from V and 4 bases from J, the junction kept 8 bases outside the gene matches. Germline CDR1 is SNHLY and CDR2 is FYNNEI. CDR3 sequence (DNA): TGTGCCAGCAGTCCCAGCGGGACTACTTACAATGAGCAGTTCTTC. Translating it yields CASSPSGTTYNEQFF.

The rearrangement joins TRBV6-6 to TRBJ2-7; TRBD2 might be the D (6 bases). V dropped 7 bases and J dropped 6 bases, with 13 bases sitting between them. The CDR3 is made up of 12 amino acids. CDR1 MNHNY and CDR2 SVGAGI come from the germline V gene (reference sequence). The CDR3 DNA reads as TGTGCCAGCACCAGCGGGCTGAGCGAGCAGTACTTC. Protein sequence: CASTSGLSEQYF.

In its sample, this clonotype was seen a few times. The chain links TRBV4-1 to TRBJ2-1, with D perhaps matching TRBD2 (5 bases). The length of the CDR3 is 15 residues. Trimming left V 1 base short and J 0 bases short, with 7 bases between. Per germline, CDR1 MGHRA and CDR2 YSYEKL. Here the CDR3 reads CASSQVANSYNEQFF. The CDR3 DNA follows: TGCGCCAGCAGCCAAGTAGCGAACTCCTACAATGAGCAGTTCTTC.

This clonotype was counted only a few times. V and J are TRBV27 and TRBJ2-5, with 13 bases aligning to TRBD2. The CDR3 consists of 16 residues. V shed 10 bases and J 7 bases; nucleotides not matched to a gene: 15. Germline V gene lookup returns CDR1 MNHEY and CDR2 SMNVEV (reference sequence). The CDR3 loop reads CATKIAAGTSGATQYF. The CDR3 DNA reads as TGTGCCACCAAGATCGCGGCCGGGACTAGCGGGGCGACCCAGTACTTC.

The J gene is TRBJ2-1, the V gene TRBV3-1; 10 nucleotides agree with TRBD2. Germline V gene lookup returns CDR1 LGHDT and CDR2 YNNKEL (reference sequence). V trimming: 0 bases; J trimming: 4 bases; junction bases outside the gene matches: 6. This CDR3 is built from 17 residues. The CDR3 DNA follows: TGTGCCAGCAGCCAAGATCTAGGGACTAGCGCATACAATGAGCAGTTCTTC. Its protein is CASSQDLGTSAYNEQFF.

This clonotype has at least ten counts. The chain employs TRBV20-1 and TRBJ2-3; D is unclear. The CDR3 sequence is 16 residues long. Trimming left V 0 bases short and J 2 bases short, with 15 bases between. Germline loops: CDR1 DFQATT, CDR2 SNEGSKA (reference sequence). CDR3 amino acids: CSARDVLGANTDTQYF. Here the CDR3 DNA reads TGCAGTGCTAGAGATGTTTTGGGCGCAAACACAGATACGCAGTATTTT.